Following are 25 T cell receptor beta chains from one sample sequenced in a study of T cells in Graves' hyperthyroidism and ophthalmopathy. Template material for amplifying TCR beta CDR3 regions consisted of RNA transcripts. A first-round RT-PCR of the TCR CDR3 used the HTBI primer set. From the multiplex PCR reads, TCRdb called clonotypes with MiXCR, one entry per CDR3 protein. The profile covers under 400,000 distinct CDR3 sequences, with roughly 15% appearing a single time and around 34% taken by the ten largest. The sample comprised blood. These receptors were collected from a man aged 25-40 years with Graves' hyperthyroidism.

The table lists this clonotype with many counts. V is TRBV20-1 and J is TRBJ2-1; D might be TRBD1 (6 bases). Germline-derived CDR1 and CDR2 are DFQATT and SNEGSKA (reference sequence). The CDR3 spans 15 residues. V lost 2 bases and J lost 0, with 11 bases in between. CDR3 protein: CSARMTGGSYNEQFF. Written as DNA, the CDR3 is TGCAGTGCTAGAATGACAGGAGGCTCCTACAATGAGCAGTTCTTC.

This clonotype was detected many times. The rearrangement links TRBV20-1 to TRBJ2-5, with D perhaps matching TRBD2 (5 bases). Germline V CDR1 and CDR2: DFQATT, SNEGSKA (reference sequence). V was trimmed by 5 bases and J by 1 base, leaving 14 bases between them. There are 14 residues in the CDR3. The CDR3 sequence: CSAPRRGFQETQYF. CDR3 bases: TGCAGTGCTCCCCGCCGCGGGTTCCAAGAGACCCAGTACTTC.

V is TRBV5-4 and J is TRBJ2-5; D may correspond to TRBD1 or TRBD2 (7 bases each). Deletions cut 0 bases from V and 2 bases from J, with 26 bases between. This CDR3 is 20 amino acids long. CDR1 and CDR2 (germline): SGHNT, YYREEE (reference sequence). In DNA form, the CDR3 reads TGTGCCAGCAGCTTGGCGGGGGGCACAGGGCCAGGGGGTTGGCAAGAGACCCAGTACTTC. It codes for CASSLAGGTGPGGWQETQYF.

The gene calls are TRBV20-1 and TRBJ1-2; D is possibly TRBD1 (6 bases). The CDR3 contains 14 residues. Germline V CDR1 and CDR2: DFQATT, SNEGSKA (reference sequence). Trimming pared 8 bases from V and 5 bases from J, leaving 21 bases between. The CDR3 region has the DNA TGCAGTTCCCCGGATCAGGGAGGGGGGTATGGCTACACCTTC. It codes for CSSPDQGGGYGYTF.

Note on this clonotype: At one of its ends the junction is not consistent with the germline gene, which may arise from a read error. The V and J genes are TRBV7-8 and TRBJ2-2, with unresolved D. CDR3 size: 14 residues. Per the germline V gene, CDR1 is SGHVS and CDR2 is FQNEAQ. The CDR3 sequence is CASSVAANTGELFF. CDR3 sequence (DNA): TGTGCCAGCAGCGTAGCAGCGAACACCGGGGAGCTGTTTTTT.

In this sample, this clonotype turned up many times. The chain joins TRBV5-1 to TRBJ2-3; 7 bases agree with TRBD2. With V trimmed by 4 bases and J by 5 bases, 13 bases remained unmatched. CDR1 is SGHRS and CDR2 is YFSETQ in the germline V gene. The CDR3 has 16 amino acids. The CDR3 protein is CASSDQPKRGRDTQYF. CDR3 nucleotide sequence: TGCGCCAGCAGCGATCAACCGAAGCGGGGTCGAGATACGCAGTATTTT.

The genes are TRBV4-1 and TRBJ2-7; tentative D call: TRBD2 (6 bases). V lost 4 bases to trimming and J lost 3 bases, with 13 bases between them. Germline-derived CDR1 and CDR2 are MGHRA and YSYEKL. The CDR3 extends over 14 amino acids. DNA of the CDR3: TGCGCCAGCAGCCGAGAGTTTAGCGGCTACGAGCAGTACTTC. Translating it yields CASSREFSGYEQYF.

The chain uses TRBV5-1 and TRBJ2-5; TRBD1 might be the D (6 bases). Germline CDR1 SGHRS, CDR2 YFSETQ. CDR3 length: 14 amino acids. The V end lost 3 bases, the J end lost 5 bases, and 14 bases lay between the germline ends. The CDR3 here is CASSSASGVETQYF. CDR3 sequence (DNA): TGCGCCAGCAGCTCGGCCTCAGGGGTGGAGACCCAGTACTTC.

This clonotype was counted ten times or more. The genes are TRBV28 and TRBJ2-7, with D unresolved. CDR3 size: 11 residues. V was cut by 5 bases and J by 6 bases, with 8 bases left in between. CDR1 and CDR2 (germline): MDHEN, SYDVKM. CDR3 bases: TGTGCCAGCAGTCCCTGGGGCGAGCAGTACTTC. Translated: CASSPWGEQYF.

The rearrangement links TRBV15 to TRBJ2-7; tentatively, D is TRBD1 (5 bases). The germline V gene has CDR1 LNHNV and CDR2 YYDKDF (reference sequence). This CDR3 region has 21 residues. V was pared by 1 base and J by 2 bases, with 30 bases between. CDR3 in amino acids: CATSRAGIEKVGWQVAYEQYF. CDR3 bases: TGTGCCACCAGCAGAGCAGGGATCGAGAAAGTAGGATGGCAGGTAGCCTACGAGCAGTACTTC.

This clonotype was observed a few times. This chain uses TRBV20-1 with TRBJ2-7; D is perhaps TRBD2 (5 bases). Trimming took off 0 bases at V and 2 bases at J, with 17 bases between the two ends. This CDR3 is 16 amino acids long. The germline V gene encodes CDR1 DFQATT and CDR2 SNEGSKA (reference sequence). The CDR3 region has the DNA TGCAGTGCTAGAGAAATTGGAGGAGATTACACCTACGAGCAGTACTTC. Translated, it gives CSAREIGGDYTYEQYF.

V and J are TRBV6-1 and TRBJ2-1; D unclear. Germline CDR1 reads MNHNS; CDR2 reads SASEGT. The CDR3 has 15 amino acids. V dropped 6 bases and J dropped 6 bases, with 18 bases sitting between them. The CDR3 DNA follows: TGTGCCAGCAGAGGCCGGAACAGACTTAGCAATGAGCAGTTCTTC. It specifies CASRGRNRLSNEQFF.

The rearrangement links TRBV3-1 to TRBJ2-2; 8 positions agree with TRBD1. Germline V gene sequence: CDR1 LGHDT, CDR2 YNNKEL (reference sequence). The V segment lost 0 bases and the J segment 7 bases; nucleotides outside the gene matches: 4. CDR3 length: 15 amino acids. The CDR3 DNA reads as TGTGCCAGCAGCCAAGATTCAGGGGGCGGCGGGGAGCTGTTTTTT. Translating it yields CASSQDSGGGGELFF.

The chain is built from TRBV7-8 and TRBJ1-5; D is perhaps TRBD1 (6 bases). CDR1 is SGHVS, CDR2 FQNEAQ, per germline. The V gene lost 4 bases and the J gene lost 5 bases, with 9 bases spanning the gap. The CDR3 runs 13 residues. CDR3 bases: TGTGCCAGCAGCTCGGACAGACATCAGCCCCAGCATTTT. This codes for CASSSDRHQPQHF.

Many counts were recorded for this clonotype. The chain uses TRBV30 and TRBJ2-2; perhaps TRBD2 as D (6 bases). Germline V gene sequence: CDR1 GTSNPN, CDR2 SVGIG (reference sequence). The V and J ends lost 4 bases and 2 bases respectively, with 11 bases between them. The CDR3 is 14 residues long. The CDR3 reads CAWKWGENTGELFF. CDR3 DNA sequence: TGTGCCTGGAAATGGGGGGAAAACACCGGGGAGCTGTTTTTT.

The sample holds many counts of this clonotype. The rearrangement links TRBV28 to TRBJ2-1, with TRBD1 matching over 9 bases. The germline CDR1 and CDR2 sequences are MDHEN and SYDVKM. The V and J ends lost 3 bases and 7 bases, in that order; junction bases with no gene match: 7. CDR3 length: 15 residues. The DNA for the CDR3 is TGTGCCAGCAGTTTCGGGGGACAGGGTGGGAATGAGCAGTTCTTC. It yields the protein CASSFGGQGGNEQFF.

Only a few counts were recorded for this clonotype. The V and J genes are TRBV10-3 and TRBJ1-2, with D possibly being TRBD1 (6 bases). The CDR3 contains 14 residues. V lost 0 bases and J 4 bases, leaving 9 bases between the germline ends. Germline V lookup: CDR1 ENHRY, CDR2 SYGVKD. CDR3 sequence reads: CAISESQGGYGYTF. In DNA form, the CDR3 reads TGTGCCATCAGTGAGTCACAGGGTGGCTATGGCTACACCTTC.

The chain carries TRBV2 and TRBJ2-4; D gene uncertain. V was trimmed by 4 bases and J by 5 bases, leaving 12 bases between them. Germline V gene sequence: CDR1 SNHLY, CDR2 FYNNEI. This CDR3 has 14 amino acids. The CDR3 DNA follows: TGTGCCAGCAGTGTCGCCCAAACCGAAAACATTCAGTACTTC. Protein sequence: CASSVAQTENIQYF.

The rearrangement links TRBV29-1 to TRBJ2-7, with 8 bases identical to TRBD1. Germline lookup yields CDR1 SQVTM and CDR2 ANQGSEA. V was pared by 7 bases and J by 4 bases, with 9 bases of the junction left unmatched. This CDR3 is 13 amino acids long. The CDR3 nucleotides are TGCAGCGCCCTAGGACAGGGCAGATACGAGCAGTACTTC. Protein: CSALGQGRYEQYF.

The table lists this clonotype with many counts. The chain is built from TRBV20-1 and TRBJ2-3; 14 positions match TRBD2. Germline assignment: CDR1 DFQATT and CDR2 SNEGSKA (reference sequence). This CDR3 is built from 18 residues. Trimming at V came to 5 bases and at J to 2 bases, leaving 12 bases not matched to a gene. CDR3 amino acids: CSASGTSGRITDTDTQYF. CDR3 nucleotide sequence: TGCAGTGCTTCTGGGACTAGCGGGAGAATCACGGACACAGATACGCAGTATTTT.

This clonotype was seen repeatedly, ten times or more. The V gene is TRBV11-3, the J gene TRBJ2-1, with D possibly being TRBD2 (6 bases). CDR1 and CDR2 (germline): SGHNT, YENEEA. The V end lost 4 bases, the J end lost 4 bases, and 26 bases lay between the germline ends. There are 19 residues in the CDR3. CDR3 DNA: TGTGCCAGCAGCTGGGGGTGGGACTCCCGAGCCAAGGATTACAATGAGCAGTTCTTC. Translated: CASSWGWDSRAKDYNEQFF.

This clonotype was seen only a few times. The chain joins TRBV2 to TRBJ2-2; 11 positions agree with TRBD2. CDR1 and CDR2 (germline): SNHLY, FYNNEI. V shed 4 bases, J shed 1 base, and the junction held 5 bases outside the gene matches. The CDR3 runs 17 residues. The CDR3 bases are TGTGCCAGCAGTGTGCTTAGCGGGAGGGGGAACACCGGGGAGCTGTTTTTT. Amino acid sequence: CASSVLSGRGNTGELFF.

V gene TRBV14 combines with J gene TRBJ2-3; no clear D. Deletions cut 0 bases from V and 5 bases from J, with 6 bases between. From germline, CDR1 is SGHDN and CDR2 FVKESK. The CDR3 length is 13 residues. Here the CDR3 reads CASSQDRQDTQYF. In DNA form, the CDR3 reads TGTGCCAGCAGCCAAGACAGACAAGATACGCAGTATTTT.

V usage is TRBV24-1 and J usage is TRBJ2-7; D ambiguous. V lost 2 bases and J lost 6, with 13 bases in between. This CDR3 has 14 amino acids. Germline CDR1 reads KGHDR; CDR2 reads SFDVKD. The CDR3 sequence: CATSDSWPLGEQYF. CDR3 nucleotide sequence: TGTGCCACCAGTGATTCGTGGCCCCTAGGCGAGCAGTACTTC.

This clonotype was seen many times. The chain is built from TRBV20-1 and TRBJ1-2; no clear D. V lost 5 bases and J lost 4, with 17 bases in between. The CDR3 extends over 14 amino acids. CDR1 DFQATT and CDR2 SNEGSKA come from the germline V gene (reference sequence). This CDR3 is CSAELMREGYGYTF. The CDR3 DNA reads TGCAGTGCTGAGCTCATGAGGGAAGGCTATGGCTACACCTTC.